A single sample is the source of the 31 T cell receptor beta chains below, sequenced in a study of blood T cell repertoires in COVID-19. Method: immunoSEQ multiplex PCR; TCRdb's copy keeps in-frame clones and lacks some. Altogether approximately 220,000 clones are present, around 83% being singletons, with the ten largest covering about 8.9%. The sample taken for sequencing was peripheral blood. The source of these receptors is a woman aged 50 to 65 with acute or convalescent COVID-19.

CDR3 nucleotides: TGTGCCAGCAGTCATCCGGGACAGGGTAGGACCGGGGAGCTGTTTTTT. It is translated as CASSHPGQGRTGELFF. The rearrangement links TRBV7-3 to TRBJ2-2, with TRBD1 matching over 9 bases. The CDR3 sequence is 16 residues long. The trim removed 6 bases at V and 5 bases at J, leaving 10 bases unmatched. CDR1 and CDR2 from the germline V gene are SGHTA and FQGTGA.

The chain's CDR3 is CASSPWGGPETQYF. CDR3 coding DNA: TGTGCCAGCAGTCCCTGGGGGGGGCCGGAGACCCAGTACTTC. The chain joins TRBV6-5 to TRBJ2-5; D is perhaps TRBD2 (7 bases). The CDR3 is 14 amino acids. V was cut by 5 bases and J by 5 bases, with 15 bases left in between. The germline V gene has CDR1 MNHEY and CDR2 SVGAGI.

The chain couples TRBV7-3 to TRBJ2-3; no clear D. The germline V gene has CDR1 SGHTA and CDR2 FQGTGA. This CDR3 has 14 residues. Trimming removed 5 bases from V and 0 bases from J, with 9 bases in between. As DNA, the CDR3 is TGTGCCAGCAGCCTTCGACATAGCACAGATACGCAGTATTTT. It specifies CASSLRHSTDTQYF.

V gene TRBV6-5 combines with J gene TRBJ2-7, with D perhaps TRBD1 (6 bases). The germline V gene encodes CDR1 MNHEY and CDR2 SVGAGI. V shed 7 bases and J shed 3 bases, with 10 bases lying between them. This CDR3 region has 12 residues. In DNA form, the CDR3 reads TGTGCCAGCACGGACAGATTCTACGAGCAGTACTTC. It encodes CASTDRFYEQYF.

The CDR3, as DNA: TGTGCCAGCAGCCCTAGCGGGCCCTACACAGATACGCAGTATTTT. As protein: CASSPSGPYTDTQYF. The chain employs TRBV5-4 and TRBJ2-3, with 8 bases fitting TRBD2. CDR3 length: 15 amino acids. V lost 4 bases, J lost 2 bases, and 6 bases stayed unmatched. Germline CDR1 reads SGHNT; CDR2 reads YYREEE (reference sequence).

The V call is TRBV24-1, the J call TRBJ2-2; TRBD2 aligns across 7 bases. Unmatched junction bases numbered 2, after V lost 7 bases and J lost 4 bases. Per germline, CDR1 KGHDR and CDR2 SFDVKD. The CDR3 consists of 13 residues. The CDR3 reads CATSGRFTGELFF. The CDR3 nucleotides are TGTGCCACCAGCGGGAGGTTCACCGGGGAGCTGTTTTTT.

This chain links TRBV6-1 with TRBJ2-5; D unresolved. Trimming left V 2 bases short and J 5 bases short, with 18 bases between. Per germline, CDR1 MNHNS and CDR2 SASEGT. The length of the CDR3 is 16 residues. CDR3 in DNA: TGTGCCAGCAGTGAATACTACCTTTCTCGCTCGGAGACCCAGTACTTC. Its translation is CASSEYYLSRSETQYF.

Here the CDR3 DNA reads TGTGCCAGCAGACTGGGCCCGTACGAGCAGTACTTC. This translates into CASRLGPYEQYF. This chain connects TRBV27 to TRBJ2-7; D uncertain. Trimming stripped 6 bases from V and 4 bases from J, with 10 bases between. The germline gives CDR1 MNHEY, CDR2 SMNVEV (reference sequence). This CDR3 is built from 12 residues.

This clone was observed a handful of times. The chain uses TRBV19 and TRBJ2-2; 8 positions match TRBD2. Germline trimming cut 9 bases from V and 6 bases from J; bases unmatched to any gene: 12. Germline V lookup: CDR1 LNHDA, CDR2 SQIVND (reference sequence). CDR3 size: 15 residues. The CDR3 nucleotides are TGTGCCAGCCCTGGGCCGAGCGGGAGACCCGGGGAGCTGTTTTTT. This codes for CASPGPSGRPGELFF.

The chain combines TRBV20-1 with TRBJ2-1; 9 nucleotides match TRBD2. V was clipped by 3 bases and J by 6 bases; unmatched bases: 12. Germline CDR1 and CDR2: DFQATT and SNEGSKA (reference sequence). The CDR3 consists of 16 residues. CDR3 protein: CSASRAETSGSNEQFF. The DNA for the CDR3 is TGCAGTGCTAGTCGCGCCGAGACTAGCGGTTCCAATGAGCAGTTCTTC.

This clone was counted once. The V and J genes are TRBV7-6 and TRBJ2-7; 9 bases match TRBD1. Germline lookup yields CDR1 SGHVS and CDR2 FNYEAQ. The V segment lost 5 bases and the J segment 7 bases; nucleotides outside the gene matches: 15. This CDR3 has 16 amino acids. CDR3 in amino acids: CASSRQGLQGAGEQYF. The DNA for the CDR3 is TGTGCCAGCAGCCGCCAGGGTTTACAGGGGGCGGGGGAGCAGTACTTC.

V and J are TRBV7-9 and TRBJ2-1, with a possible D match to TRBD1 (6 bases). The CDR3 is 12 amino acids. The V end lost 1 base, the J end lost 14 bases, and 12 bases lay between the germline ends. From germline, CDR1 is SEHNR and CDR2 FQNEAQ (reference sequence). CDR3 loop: CASSLVMGAEFF. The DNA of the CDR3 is TGTGCCAGCAGCTTAGTAATGGGGGCTGAGTTCTTC.

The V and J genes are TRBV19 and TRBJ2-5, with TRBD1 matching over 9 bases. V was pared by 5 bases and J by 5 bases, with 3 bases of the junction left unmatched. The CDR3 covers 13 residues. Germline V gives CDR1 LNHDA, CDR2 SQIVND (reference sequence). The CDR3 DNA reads TGTGCCAGTAGTTTCGGACAGGGGGAGACCCAGTACTTC. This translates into CASSFGQGETQYF.

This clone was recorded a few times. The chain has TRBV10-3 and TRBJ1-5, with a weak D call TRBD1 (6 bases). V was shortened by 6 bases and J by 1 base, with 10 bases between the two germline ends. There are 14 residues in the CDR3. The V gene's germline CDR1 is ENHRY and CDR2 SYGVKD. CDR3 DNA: TGTGCCATCAGCTACAGGGAGAGCAATCAGCCCCAGCATTTT. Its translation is CAISYRESNQPQHF.

Here the CDR3 DNA reads TGTGCCAGCAGTCAACTCACAGATACGCAGTATTTT. Translation gives CASSQLTDTQYF. The genes are TRBV6-2 or TRBV6-3 and TRBJ2-3; no firm D call. Germline CDR1 MNHEY, CDR2 SVGEGT. CDR3 length: 12 residues. V dropped 5 bases and J dropped 2 bases, with 5 bases sitting between them.

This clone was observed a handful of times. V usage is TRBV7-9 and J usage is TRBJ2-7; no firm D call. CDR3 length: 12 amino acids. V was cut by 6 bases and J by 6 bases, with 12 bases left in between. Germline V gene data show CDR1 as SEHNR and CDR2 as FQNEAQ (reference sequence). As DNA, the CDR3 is TGTGCCAGCAGTCAAAGGAGTTCCGAGCAGTACTTC. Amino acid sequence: CASSQRSSEQYF.

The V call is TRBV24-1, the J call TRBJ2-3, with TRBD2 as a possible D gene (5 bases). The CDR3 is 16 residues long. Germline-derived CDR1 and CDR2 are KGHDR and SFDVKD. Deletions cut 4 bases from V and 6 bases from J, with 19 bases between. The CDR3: CATSDSTGWELDTQYF. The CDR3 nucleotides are TGTGCCACCAGTGACTCTACCGGATGGGAGCTGGATACGCAGTATTTT.

Written as DNA, the CDR3 is TGCGCCAGCAGTGACAGGGGAAACACCATATATTTT. The encoded protein is CASSDRGNTIYF. The chain is built from TRBV5-1 and TRBJ1-3; possibly TRBD1 for D (6 bases). There are 12 residues in the CDR3. Germline V gene sequence: CDR1 SGHRS, CDR2 YFSETQ. With 5 bases removed from V and 4 bases from J, the gap between germline ends came to 7 bases.

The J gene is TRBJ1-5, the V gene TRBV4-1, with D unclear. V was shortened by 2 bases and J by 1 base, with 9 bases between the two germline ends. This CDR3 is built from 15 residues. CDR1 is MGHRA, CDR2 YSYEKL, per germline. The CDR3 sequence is CASSQYKESNQPQHF. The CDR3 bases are TGCGCCAGCAGCCAATACAAAGAAAGCAATCAGCCCCAGCATTTT.

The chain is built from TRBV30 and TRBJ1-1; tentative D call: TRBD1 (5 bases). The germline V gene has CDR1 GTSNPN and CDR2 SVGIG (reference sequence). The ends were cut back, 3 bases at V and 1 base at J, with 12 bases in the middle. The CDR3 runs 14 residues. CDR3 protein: CAWSGLGANTEAFF. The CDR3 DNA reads TGTGCCTGGAGCGGACTAGGGGCGAACACTGAAGCTTTCTTT.

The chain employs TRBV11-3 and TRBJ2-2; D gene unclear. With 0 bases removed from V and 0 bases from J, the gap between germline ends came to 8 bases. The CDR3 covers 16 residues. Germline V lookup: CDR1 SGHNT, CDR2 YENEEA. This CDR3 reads CASSLEATANTGELFF. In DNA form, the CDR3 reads TGTGCCAGCAGCTTAGAAGCGACGGCGAACACCGGGGAGCTGTTTTTT.

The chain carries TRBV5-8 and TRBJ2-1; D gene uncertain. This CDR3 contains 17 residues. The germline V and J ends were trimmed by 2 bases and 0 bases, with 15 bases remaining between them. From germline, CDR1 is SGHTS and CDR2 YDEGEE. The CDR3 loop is CASSFRLMVSSYNEQFF. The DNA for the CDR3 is TGTGCCAGCAGCTTTAGATTAATGGTGAGCTCCTACAATGAGCAGTTCTTC. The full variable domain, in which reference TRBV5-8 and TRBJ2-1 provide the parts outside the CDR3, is EAGVTQSPTHLIKTRGQQATLRCSPISGHTSVYWYQQALGLGLQFLLWYDEGEERNRGNFPPRFSGRQFPNYSSELNVNALELEDSALYLCASSFRLMVSSYNEQFFGPGTRLTVL.

The CDR3 is CASSPGVAQHF. Here the CDR3 DNA reads TGTGCCAGCAGCCCAGGGGTGGCCCAGCATTTT. The genes are TRBV12-3 or TRBV12-4 and TRBJ1-5, with D perhaps TRBD1 (6 bases). Trimming took 6 bases from V and 11 from J, leaving 11 bases between them. The CDR3 is made up of 11 amino acids.

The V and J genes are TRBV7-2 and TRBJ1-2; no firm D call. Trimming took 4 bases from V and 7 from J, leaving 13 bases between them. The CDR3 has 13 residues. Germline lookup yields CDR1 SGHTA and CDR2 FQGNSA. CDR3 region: CASSYSSVGGYTF. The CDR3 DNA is TGTGCCAGCAGCTACTCCTCGGTCGGTGGCTACACCTTC.

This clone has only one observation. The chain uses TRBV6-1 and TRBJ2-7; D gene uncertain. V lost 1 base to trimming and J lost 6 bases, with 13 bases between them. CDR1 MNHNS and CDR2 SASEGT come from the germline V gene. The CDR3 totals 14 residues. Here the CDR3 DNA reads TGTGCCAGCAGTGAAGGTTCTGTGAGAATCGAGCAGTACTTC. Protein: CASSEGSVRIEQYF.

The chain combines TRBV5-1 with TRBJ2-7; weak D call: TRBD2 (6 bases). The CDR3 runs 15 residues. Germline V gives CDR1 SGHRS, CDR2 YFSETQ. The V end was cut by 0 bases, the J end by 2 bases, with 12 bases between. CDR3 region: CASSLDGRGAYEQYF. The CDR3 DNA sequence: TGCGCCAGCAGCTTGGACGGGAGAGGGGCCTACGAGCAGTACTTC.

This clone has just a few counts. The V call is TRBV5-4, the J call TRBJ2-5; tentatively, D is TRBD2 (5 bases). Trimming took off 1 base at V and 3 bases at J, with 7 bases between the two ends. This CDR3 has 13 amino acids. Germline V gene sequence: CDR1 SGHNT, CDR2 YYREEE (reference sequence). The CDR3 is CASSLNGKETQYF. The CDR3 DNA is TGTGCCAGCAGCTTGAACGGGAAAGAGACCCAGTACTTC.

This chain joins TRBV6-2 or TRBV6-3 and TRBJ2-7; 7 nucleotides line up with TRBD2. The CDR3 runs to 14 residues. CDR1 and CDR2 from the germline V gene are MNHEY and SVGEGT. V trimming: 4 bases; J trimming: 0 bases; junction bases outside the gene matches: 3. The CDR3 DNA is TGTGCCAGCAGTTTAGCGGGCCTCTCCTACGAGCAGTACTTC. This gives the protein CASSLAGLSYEQYF.

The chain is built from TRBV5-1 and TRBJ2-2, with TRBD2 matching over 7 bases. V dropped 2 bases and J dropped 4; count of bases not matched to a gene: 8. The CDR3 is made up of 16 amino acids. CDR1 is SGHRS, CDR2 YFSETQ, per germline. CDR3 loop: CASSLGAREITGELFF. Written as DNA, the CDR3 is TGCGCCAGCAGCTTAGGGGCGCGGGAGATCACCGGGGAGCTGTTTTTT.

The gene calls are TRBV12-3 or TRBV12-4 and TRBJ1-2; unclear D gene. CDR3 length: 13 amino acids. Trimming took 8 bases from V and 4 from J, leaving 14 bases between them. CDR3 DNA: TGTGCCAGCGCCCGGGGAATGGGCTATGGCTACACCTTC. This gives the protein CASARGMGYGYTF.

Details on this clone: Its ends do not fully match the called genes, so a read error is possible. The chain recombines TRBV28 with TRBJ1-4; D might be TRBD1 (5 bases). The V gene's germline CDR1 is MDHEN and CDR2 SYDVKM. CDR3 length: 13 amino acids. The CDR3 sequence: CASSLMGGERLFF. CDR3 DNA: TGTGCCAGCAGTTTAATGGGGGGGGAAAGACTGTTTTTT.